This T cell receptor (beta chain) is from a study of T cells in Graves' hyperthyroidism and ophthalmopathy. Points from the study as a whole: In simple terms, a model built on 13 V-J features told ophthalmopathy apart from stable hyperthyroidism. Blood also contained most expanded thyroid clonotypes above 0.001.

Amplified TCR beta CDR3 regions derived from RNA transcripts. The HTBI primer set was used in a first-round RT-PCR of the TCR CDR3. MiXCR, run by TCRdb on the multiplex PCR reads, gives a single entry per CDR3 protein. Of over 500,000 distinct CDR3 sequences in the sample, roughly 15% were seen once. This clonotype appeared many times. Its target is unknown. The cohort's ophthalmopathy patients, a group with duration under 3 months, had a Clinical Activity Score of at least 3 and a NOSPECS grade of at least 4. Each diagnosis was grounded in clinical symptoms, serum thyroxine and TRAb, thyroid ultrasound, and orbital computed tomography. With 5 bases clipped from V and 3 bases from J, the junction kept 6 bases outside the gene matches. CDR1 and CDR2 (germline): SNHLY, FYNNEI. This CDR3 spans 15 amino acids.

The material sequenced was blood. This clonotype originated in a woman in her thirties with Graves' ophthalmopathy. This chain connects TRBV2 to TRBJ2-3; TRBD2 agrees at 9 bases. CDR3 sequence reads: CASSPLAGTTDTQYF. The CDR3 nucleotides read TGTGCCAGCAGTCCTCTAGCGGGAACTACAGATACGCAGTATTTT.